The 24 T cell receptor beta chains listed next were all sequenced from one sample in a study of blood T cells in healthy people across ages. Through a sample-barcoded 5' primer and a J-beta primer mix, a second PCR was run for roughly 6 to 11 cycles. TCRdb analysed the 5' RACE reads with MiXCR anew, one entry per CDR3 protein. The profile shows some 560,000 distinct CDR3 sequences, roughly a quarter of them singletons. This sample was shared with a second study, whose subject was T cells of mothers and their children.

The sample taken for sequencing was blood. The receptor set was obtained from a boy aged 2 to 9 in good health.

The gene calls are TRBV9 and TRBJ2-3; D may be TRBD1 (5 bases). The CDR3 consists of 20 residues. V lost 2 bases and J lost 6, with 31 bases in between. The germline V gene encodes CDR1 SGDLS and CDR2 YYNGEE. CDR3 bases: TGTGCCAGCAGCGTCCAGGGTGCCGACCTCATTAGCACAGTAGGGGATACGCAGTATTTT. Protein product: CASSVQGADLISTVGDTQYF.

The table lists this clonotype with a few counts. This chain connects TRBV20-1 to TRBJ1-2; 8 nucleotides match TRBD1. The J segment lost 4 bases and the V segment lost 0 bases, leaving 7 bases of the junction unmatched. This CDR3 region has 15 residues. The germline gives CDR1 DFQATT, CDR2 SNEGSKA (reference sequence). The CDR3 spells CSARDGQGEFYGYTF. The CDR3 coding sequence is TGCAGTGCTAGAGACGGACAGGGAGAATTCTATGGCTACACCTTC.

V gene TRBV6-6 combines with J gene TRBJ2-1; D might be TRBD2 (7 bases). V was pared by 0 bases and J by 6 bases, with 15 bases between. There are 16 residues in the CDR3. Germline assignment: CDR1 MNHNY and CDR2 SVGAGI (reference sequence). The DNA of the CDR3 is TGTGCCAGCAGTTACTCGAGGGGGGGCTCGAGCAATGAGCAGTTCTTC. This gives the protein CASSYSRGGSSNEQFF.

V gene TRBV11-2 combines with J gene TRBJ2-7; 7 bases match TRBD1. Trimming cost V 4 bases and J 2 bases; bases outside gene matches: 11. CDR1 and CDR2 (germline): SGHAT, FQNNGV. This CDR3 has 16 amino acids. The CDR3 reads CASSSPLYTGAYEQYF. In DNA form, the CDR3 reads TGTGCCAGCAGCTCGCCCCTATACACAGGGGCCTACGAGCAGTACTTC.

The V call is TRBV7-8, the J call TRBJ2-5; TRBD2 aligns across 9 bases. Germline V gene sequence: CDR1 SGHVS, CDR2 FQNEAQ. V lost 4 bases to trimming and J lost 1 base; unmatched junction nucleotides: 10. This CDR3 contains 17 residues. This chain's CDR3 is CASSSFFLREGQETQYF. DNA for the CDR3: TGTGCCAGCAGCTCCTTTTTTCTGCGGGAGGGCCAAGAGACCCAGTACTTC.

This clonotype was seen only a few times. V is TRBV14 and J is TRBJ2-5; D not resolved. Trimming stripped 2 bases from V and 1 base from J, with 11 bases between. Germline CDR1 and CDR2: SGHDN and FVKESK. CDR3 size: 15 residues. As DNA, the CDR3 is TGTGCCAGCAGCCAAAGGGTAACATCCCAAGAGACCCAGTACTTC. This encodes CASSQRVTSQETQYF.

The chain combines TRBV3-1 with TRBJ2-5; D unclear. This CDR3 spans 15 amino acids. CDR1 is LGHDT, CDR2 YNNKEL, per germline (reference sequence). Trimming removed 4 bases from V and 5 bases from J, with 17 bases in between. Written as DNA, the CDR3 is TGTGCCAGCAGCCGAGATTCCGAGGATGCGGAGACCCAGTACTTC. This gives the protein CASSRDSEDAETQYF.

This clonotype was seen at least ten times. This chain joins TRBV18 and TRBJ2-6; the D gene is possibly TRBD1 (6 bases). V shed 8 bases and J shed 2 bases, with 10 bases lying between them. This CDR3 has 14 residues. Germline V CDR1 and CDR2: KGHSH, LQKENI. CDR3 bases: TGTGCCAGCAGCCCAGGGGCTGGGGCCAACGTCCTGACTTTC. Translated, it gives CASSPGAGANVLTF.

In this sample, this clonotype turned up a few times. The chain combines TRBV3-1 with TRBJ2-1; D is unclear. The CDR3 is 12 amino acids. The germline V gene has CDR1 LGHDT and CDR2 YNNKEL (reference sequence). Trimming left V 4 bases short and J 10 bases short, with 11 bases between. In nucleotides, the CDR3 is TGTGCCAGCAGCCCTCCAGGTCGAGAGCAGTTCTTC. Its protein product is CASSPPGREQFF.

The J gene is TRBJ2-7, the V gene TRBV7-2; possible D gene TRBD2, 6 bases. This CDR3 region has 13 residues. Trimming took off 5 bases at V and 6 bases at J, with 14 bases between the two ends. Germline values: CDR1 SGHTA, CDR2 FQGNSA. The CDR3 nucleotides read TGTGCCAGCAGCCTACCTAGCGTCCGCGAGCAGTACTTC. Its translation: CASSLPSVREQYF.

There are a few counts of this clonotype. This chain connects TRBV12-3 or TRBV12-4 to TRBJ2-7; D unclear. The length of the CDR3 is 12 residues. V lost 8 bases to trimming and J lost 8 bases, with 16 bases between them. The chain's CDR3 is CASGRRSYKQYF. CDR3 nucleotide sequence: TGTGCCAGCGGTCGTAGGTCTTACAAGCAGTACTTC.

CDR3 residues: CATSDFRGQDSYEQYF. CDR3 DNA: TGTGCCACCAGTGATTTTAGGGGACAGGACTCCTACGAGCAGTACTTC. V gene TRBV24-1 combines with J gene TRBJ2-7, with 8 bases matching TRBD1. Germline CDR1 reads KGHDR; CDR2 reads SFDVKD. V lost 1 base to trimming and J lost 0 bases; unmatched junction nucleotides: 4. The CDR3 is 16 residues long.

The V and J genes are TRBV12-3 or TRBV12-4 and TRBJ2-7; TRBD1 aligns across 7 bases. Losses at the gene ends were 7 bases for V and 2 bases for J; bases not matched to a gene: 11. The CDR3 contains 15 residues. The CDR3 DNA reads TGTGCCAGCACCTCCTGGGACAGTTATCCCTACGAGCAGTACTTC. Its protein product is CASTSWDSYPYEQYF.

The V and J genes are TRBV29-1 and TRBJ1-2; TRBD1 aligns across 7 bases. The V segment lost 6 bases and the J segment 2 bases; nucleotides outside the gene matches: 6. CDR1 SQVTM and CDR2 ANQGSEA come from the germline V gene. This CDR3 is 13 amino acids long. The CDR3, as DNA: TGCAGCGTCGCGGCCAGGGGGAACTATGGCTACACCTTC. Translating it yields CSVAARGNYGYTF.

This clonotype was seen at least ten times. The V gene is TRBV29-1, the J gene TRBJ2-7, with a tentative D call TRBD2 (5 bases). This CDR3 comprises 13 residues. V was clipped by 4 bases and J by 6 bases, with 16 bases between them. Germline V gene sequence: CDR1 SQVTM, CDR2 ANQGSEA. The DNA of the CDR3 is TGCAGCGTTGGGTCGCTAGCTGAAGGCGAGCAGTACTTC. Amino acid sequence: CSVGSLAEGEQYF.

At least ten counts were recorded for this clonotype. The chain carries TRBV9 and TRBJ2-5; no definite D call. The CDR3 covers 13 residues. CDR1 SGDLS and CDR2 YYNGEE come from the germline V gene. Trimming took 3 bases from V and 0 from J, leaving 6 bases between them. CDR3 amino acids: CASSDWNQETQYF. The DNA for the CDR3 is TGTGCCAGCAGCGACTGGAACCAAGAGACCCAGTACTTC.

The genes are TRBV20-1 and TRBJ2-4; 9 positions match TRBD2. The germline V gene has CDR1 DFQATT and CDR2 SNEGSKA (reference sequence). The CDR3 covers 15 residues. V shed 3 bases and J 5 bases; nucleotides not matched to a gene: 8. CDR3 region: CSASIRAGGENIQYF. DNA of the CDR3: TGCAGTGCTAGTATAAGAGCGGGAGGTGAAAACATTCAGTACTTC.

V usage is TRBV15 and J usage is TRBJ2-3; 7 positions match TRBD1. With V trimmed by 4 bases and J by 6 bases, 10 bases remained unmatched. Germline CDR1 LNHNV, CDR2 YYDKDF (reference sequence). The CDR3 totals 15 residues. The DNA for the CDR3 is TGTGCCACCAGCATCCTAGGGGGCCCAACGGATACGCAGTATTTT. Protein sequence: CATSILGGPTDTQYF.

The chain carries TRBV19 and TRBJ2-5; tentative D call: TRBD2 (5 bases). Between the trimmed V and J ends, which lost 3 bases and 2 bases, there was a span of 7 bases. Germline loops: CDR1 LNHDA, CDR2 SQIVND (reference sequence). The CDR3 contains 13 residues. The CDR3 DNA follows: TGTGCCAGTAGTATCAGGACTCAAGAGACCCAGTACTTC. Its translation is CASSIRTQETQYF.

The rearrangement uses TRBV5-1 and TRBJ2-1, with 7 bases aligning to TRBD2. Germline CDR1 reads SGHRS; CDR2 reads YFSETQ. The CDR3 contains 15 residues. The ends lost 2 bases at V and 4 bases at J; junction bases unmatched: 6. The CDR3 sequence: CASSFGGKGYNEQFF. The CDR3 DNA is TGCGCCAGCAGCTTCGGGGGGAAGGGGTACAATGAGCAGTTCTTC.

The chain carries TRBV7-8 and TRBJ2-2; D is perhaps TRBD2 (5 bases). This CDR3 comprises 14 residues. From germline, CDR1 is SGHVS and CDR2 FQNEAQ. The germline V and J ends were trimmed by 4 bases and 5 bases, with 11 bases remaining between them. The CDR3 here is CASSSQLVTGELFF. CDR3 bases: TGTGCCAGCAGCTCACAACTAGTTACCGGGGAGCTGTTTTTT. The full variable domain, completed using reference TRBV7-8 and TRBJ2-2, is GAGVSQSPRYKVAKRGQDVALRCDPISGHVSLFWYQQALGQGPEFLTYFQNEAQLDKSGLPSDRFFAERPEGSVSTLKIQRTQQEDSAVYLCASSSQLVTGELFFGEGSRLTVL.

This clonotype was counted once. The J gene is TRBJ2-1, the V gene TRBV12-3 or TRBV12-4, with 7 bases fitting TRBD2. The CDR3 length is 13 residues. V trimming: 2 bases; J trimming: 13 bases; junction bases outside the gene matches: 8. In DNA form, the CDR3 reads TGTGCCAGCAGTTTAAGCGGGACGAGTGGCCAGTTCTTC. Translating it yields CASSLSGTSGQFF.

This clonotype showed up many times. The chain joins TRBV3-1 to TRBJ1-2; unclear D gene. The CDR3 loop spans 13 amino acids. Per the germline V gene, CDR1 is LGHDT and CDR2 is YNNKEL (reference sequence). The V gene lost 1 base and the J gene lost 5 bases, with 8 bases spanning the gap. CDR3 in DNA: TGTGCCAGCAGCCAAGGCGGAATTTATGGCTACACCTTC. As protein: CASSQGGIYGYTF. The variable domain in full, with the rest retrieved from reference TRBV3-1 and TRBJ1-2, is DTAVSQTPKYLVTQMGNDKSIKCEQNLGHDTMYWYKQDSKKFLKIMFSYNNKELIINETVPNRFSPKSPDKAHLNLHINSLELGDSAVYFCASSQGGIYGYTFGSGTRLTVV.

V usage is TRBV12-3 or TRBV12-4 and J usage is TRBJ1-4, with 11 bases aligning to TRBD1. V shed 5 bases and J 2 bases; nucleotides not matched to a gene: 7. The CDR3 has 17 residues. For the CDR3, the DNA is TGTGCCAGCAGTCTACCGGGACAGGGGGTCACTAATGAAAAACTGTTTTTT. Its protein product is CASSLPGQGVTNEKLFF.